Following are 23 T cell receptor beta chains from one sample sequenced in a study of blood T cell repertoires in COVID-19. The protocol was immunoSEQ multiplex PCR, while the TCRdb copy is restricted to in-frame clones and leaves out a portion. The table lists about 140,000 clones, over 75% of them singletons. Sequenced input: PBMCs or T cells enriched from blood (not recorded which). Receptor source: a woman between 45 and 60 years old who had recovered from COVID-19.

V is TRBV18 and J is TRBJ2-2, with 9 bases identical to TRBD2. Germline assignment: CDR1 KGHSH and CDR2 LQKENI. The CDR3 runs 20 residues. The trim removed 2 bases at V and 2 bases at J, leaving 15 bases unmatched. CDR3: CASSPIVSGRKGLNTGELFF. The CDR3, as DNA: TGTGCCAGCTCACCAATTGTTAGCGGGAGAAAAGGGCTAAACACCGGGGAGCTGTTTTTT.

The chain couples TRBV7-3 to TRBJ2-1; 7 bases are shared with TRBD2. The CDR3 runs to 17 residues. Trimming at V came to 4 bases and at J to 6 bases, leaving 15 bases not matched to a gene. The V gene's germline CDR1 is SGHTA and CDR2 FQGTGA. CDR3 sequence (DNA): TGTGCCAGCAGCTCTAAGCCGGGACTAACTCTTTCCAATGAGCAGTTCTTC. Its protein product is CASSSKPGLTLSNEQFF.

The CDR3 here is CASSMEGARGEQYF. The CDR3 coding sequence is TGTGCCAGTAGTATGGAGGGGGCAAGGGGCGAGCAGTACTTC. The gene calls are TRBV19 and TRBJ2-7; D perhaps matches TRBD1 (7 bases). The V gene lost 3 bases and the J gene lost 6 bases, with 15 bases spanning the gap. The CDR3 loop spans 14 amino acids. From germline, CDR1 is LNHDA and CDR2 SQIVND (reference sequence).

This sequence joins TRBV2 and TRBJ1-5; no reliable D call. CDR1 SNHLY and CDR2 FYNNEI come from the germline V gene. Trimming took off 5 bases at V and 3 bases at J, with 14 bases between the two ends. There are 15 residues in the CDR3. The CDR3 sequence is CASSPGENFNQPQHF. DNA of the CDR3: TGTGCCAGCAGTCCCGGGGAAAATTTCAATCAGCCCCAGCATTTT. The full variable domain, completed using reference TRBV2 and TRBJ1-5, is EPEVTQTPSHQVTQMGQEVILRCVPISNHLYFYWYRQILGQKVEFLVSFYNNEISEKSEIFDDQFSVERPDGSNFTLKIRSTKLEDSAMYFCASSPGENFNQPQHFGDGTRLSIL.

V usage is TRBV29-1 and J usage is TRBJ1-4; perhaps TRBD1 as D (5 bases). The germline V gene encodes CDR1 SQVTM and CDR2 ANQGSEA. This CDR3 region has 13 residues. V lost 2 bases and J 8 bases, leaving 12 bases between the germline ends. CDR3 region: CSVEKGKGEKLFF. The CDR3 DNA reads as TGCAGCGTTGAAAAGGGCAAGGGGGAAAAACTGTTTTTT.

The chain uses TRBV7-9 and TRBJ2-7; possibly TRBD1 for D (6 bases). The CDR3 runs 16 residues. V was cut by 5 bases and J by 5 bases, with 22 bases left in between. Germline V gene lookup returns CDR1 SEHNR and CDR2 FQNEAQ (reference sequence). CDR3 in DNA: TGTGCCAGCAGCAACAAATACAGGGTGGGTTTAGACGAGCAGTACTTC. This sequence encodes CASSNKYRVGLDEQYF.

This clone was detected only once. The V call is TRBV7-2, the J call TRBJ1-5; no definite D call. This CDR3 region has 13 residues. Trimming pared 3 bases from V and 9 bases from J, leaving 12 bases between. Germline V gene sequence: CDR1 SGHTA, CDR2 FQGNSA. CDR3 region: CASSFEVRRPQHF. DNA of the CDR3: TGTGCCAGCAGCTTTGAGGTACGGCGGCCCCAGCATTTT.

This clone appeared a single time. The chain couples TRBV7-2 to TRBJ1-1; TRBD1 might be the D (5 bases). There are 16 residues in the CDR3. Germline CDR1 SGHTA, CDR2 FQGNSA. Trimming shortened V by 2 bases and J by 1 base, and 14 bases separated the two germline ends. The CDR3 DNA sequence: TGTGCCAGCAGCTTATTTTTCGACAGCACGAACACTGAAGCTTTCTTT. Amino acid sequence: CASSLFFDSTNTEAFF.

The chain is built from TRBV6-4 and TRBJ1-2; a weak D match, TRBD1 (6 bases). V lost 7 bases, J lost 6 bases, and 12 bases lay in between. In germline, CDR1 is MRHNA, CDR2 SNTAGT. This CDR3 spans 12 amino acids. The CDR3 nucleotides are TGTGCCAGCATTTGGGAGGGGGATGGCTACACCTTC. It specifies CASIWEGDGYTF.

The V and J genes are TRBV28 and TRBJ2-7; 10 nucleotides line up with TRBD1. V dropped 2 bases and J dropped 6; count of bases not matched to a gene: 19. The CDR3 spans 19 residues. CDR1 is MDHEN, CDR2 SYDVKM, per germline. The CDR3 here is CASSLKGQGPLYIRLEQYF. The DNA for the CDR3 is TGTGCCAGCAGTTTAAAGGGACAGGGGCCGCTTTACATCCGCCTCGAGCAGTACTTC. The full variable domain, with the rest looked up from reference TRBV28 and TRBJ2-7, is DVKVTQSSRYLVKRTGEKVFLECVQDMDHENMFWYRQDPGLGLRLIYFSYDVKMKEKGDIPEGYSVSREKKERFSLILESASTNQTSMYLCASSLKGQGPLYIRLEQYFGPGTRLTVT.

Here the CDR3 DNA reads TGTGCCAGCAGCTCCCCTCCCGGACTAGCGGGGTACGAGCAGTTCTTC. It encodes CASSSPPGLAGYEQFF. The V call is TRBV11-2, the J call TRBJ2-1, with 12 nucleotides matching TRBD2. The CDR3 is 16 residues long. Germline CDR1 reads SGHAT; CDR2 reads FQNNGV. Losses at the gene ends were 4 bases for V and 10 bases for J; bases not matched to a gene: 11. Together with reference TRBV11-2 and TRBJ2-1, the CDR3 gives the full variable domain: EAGVAQSPRYKIIEKRQSVAFWCNPISGHATLYWYQQILGQGPKLLIQFQNNGVVDDSQLPKDRFSAERLKGVDSTLKIQPAKLEDSAVYLCASSSPPGLAGYEQFFGPGTRLTVL.

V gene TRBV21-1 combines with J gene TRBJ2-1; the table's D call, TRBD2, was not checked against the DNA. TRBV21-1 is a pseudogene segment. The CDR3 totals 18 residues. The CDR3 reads CASSKRSSGSSVGNEQFF. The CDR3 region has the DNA TGTGCCAGCAGCAAAAGATCCAGCGGGTCCTCCGTGGGTAATGAGCAGTTCTTC.

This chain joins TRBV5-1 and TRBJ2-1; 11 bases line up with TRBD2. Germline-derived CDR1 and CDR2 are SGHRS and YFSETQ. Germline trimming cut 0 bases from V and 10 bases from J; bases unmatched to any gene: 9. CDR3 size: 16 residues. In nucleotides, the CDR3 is TGCGCCAGCAGCTTGGGGGCACTAGCGGGAGATGGGGAGCAGTTCTTC. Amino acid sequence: CASSLGALAGDGEQFF.

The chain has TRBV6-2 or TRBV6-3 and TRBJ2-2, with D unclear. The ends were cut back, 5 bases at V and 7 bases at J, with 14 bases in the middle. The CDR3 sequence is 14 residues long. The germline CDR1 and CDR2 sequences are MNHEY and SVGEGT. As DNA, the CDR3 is TGTGCCAGCAGTAACCGGGTGTTCGGCGGGGAGCTGTTTTTT. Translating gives CASSNRVFGGELFF.

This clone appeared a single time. CDR3 in DNA: TGTGCCAGCAGCCCGGACGGACTTGGGGGCTACACCTTC. Its translation is CASSPDGLGGYTF. This sequence joins TRBV12-3 or TRBV12-4 and TRBJ1-2; no definite D call. CDR3 length equals 13 residues. V was cut by 6 bases and J by 8 bases, with 16 bases left in between.

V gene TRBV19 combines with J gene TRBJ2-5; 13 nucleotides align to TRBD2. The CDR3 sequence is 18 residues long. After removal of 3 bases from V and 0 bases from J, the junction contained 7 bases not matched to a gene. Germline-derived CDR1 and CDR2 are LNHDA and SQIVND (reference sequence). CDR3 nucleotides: TGTGCCAGTAGTATTTGGACTAGCGGGGGAGTGTACCAAGAGACCCAGTACTTC. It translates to CASSIWTSGGVYQETQYF.

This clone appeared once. CDR3 sequence reads: CASSRQGLYTEAFF. The CDR3 DNA sequence: TGTGCCAGCAGCCGACAGGGACTGTACACTGAAGCTTTCTTT. The gene calls are TRBV27 and TRBJ1-1; 7 nucleotides line up with TRBD1. The CDR3 consists of 14 residues. V shed 6 bases and J 3 bases; nucleotides not matched to a gene: 7. Germline V gene data show CDR1 as MNHEY and CDR2 as SMNVEV (reference sequence).

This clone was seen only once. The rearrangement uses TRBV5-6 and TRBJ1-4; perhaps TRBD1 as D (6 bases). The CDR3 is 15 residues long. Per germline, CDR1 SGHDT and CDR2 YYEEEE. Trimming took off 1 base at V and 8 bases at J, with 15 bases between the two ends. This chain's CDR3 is CASSLFQGTEEKLFF. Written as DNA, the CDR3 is TGTGCCAGCAGCTTGTTTCAGGGGACGGAAGAAAAACTGTTTTTT.

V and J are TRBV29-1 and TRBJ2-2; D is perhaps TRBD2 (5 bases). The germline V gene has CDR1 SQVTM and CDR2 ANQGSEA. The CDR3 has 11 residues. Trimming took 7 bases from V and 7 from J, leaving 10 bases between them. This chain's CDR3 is CSAGRDGELFF. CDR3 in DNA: TGCAGCGCTGGACGGGACGGGGAGCTGTTTTTT.

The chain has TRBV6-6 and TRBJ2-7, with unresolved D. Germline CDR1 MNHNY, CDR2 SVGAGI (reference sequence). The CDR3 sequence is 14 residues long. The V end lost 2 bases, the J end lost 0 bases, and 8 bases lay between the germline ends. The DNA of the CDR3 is TGTGCCAGCAGTTACGTTGGCCTCTCCTACGAGCAGTACTTC. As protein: CASSYVGLSYEQYF.

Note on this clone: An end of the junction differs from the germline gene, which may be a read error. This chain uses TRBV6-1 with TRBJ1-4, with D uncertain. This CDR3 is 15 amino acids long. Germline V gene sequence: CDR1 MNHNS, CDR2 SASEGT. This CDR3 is CASSEGGNQEEKLFF. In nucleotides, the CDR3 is TGTGCCAGCAGCGAAGGAGGGAATCAGGAAGAAAAACTGTTTTTT.

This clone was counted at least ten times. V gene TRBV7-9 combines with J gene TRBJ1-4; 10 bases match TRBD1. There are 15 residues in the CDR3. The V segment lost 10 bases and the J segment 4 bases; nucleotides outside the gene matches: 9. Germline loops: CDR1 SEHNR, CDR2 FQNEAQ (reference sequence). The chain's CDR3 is CAIRAGTGDNEKLFF. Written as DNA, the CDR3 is TGTGCCATCCGTGCCGGGACAGGGGATAATGAAAAACTGTTTTTT.

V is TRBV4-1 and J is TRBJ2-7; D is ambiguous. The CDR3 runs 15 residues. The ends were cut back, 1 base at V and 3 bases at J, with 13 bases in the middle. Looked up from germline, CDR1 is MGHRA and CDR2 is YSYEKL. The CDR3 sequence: CASSQGEADFYEQYF. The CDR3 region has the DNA TGCGCCAGCAGCCAAGGTGAAGCCGACTTCTACGAGCAGTACTTC.